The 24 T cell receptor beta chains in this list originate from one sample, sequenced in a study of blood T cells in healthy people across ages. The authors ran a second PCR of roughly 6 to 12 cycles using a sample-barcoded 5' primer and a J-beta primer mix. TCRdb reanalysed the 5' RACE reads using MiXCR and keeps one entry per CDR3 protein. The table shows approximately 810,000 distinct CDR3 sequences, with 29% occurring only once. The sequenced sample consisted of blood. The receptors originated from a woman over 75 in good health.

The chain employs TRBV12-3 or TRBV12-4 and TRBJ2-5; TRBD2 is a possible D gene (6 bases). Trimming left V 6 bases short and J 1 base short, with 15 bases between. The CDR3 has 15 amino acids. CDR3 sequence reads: CASSRGTEFQETQYF. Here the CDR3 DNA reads TGTGCCAGCAGCCGCGGGACCGAATTCCAAGAGACCCAGTACTTC.

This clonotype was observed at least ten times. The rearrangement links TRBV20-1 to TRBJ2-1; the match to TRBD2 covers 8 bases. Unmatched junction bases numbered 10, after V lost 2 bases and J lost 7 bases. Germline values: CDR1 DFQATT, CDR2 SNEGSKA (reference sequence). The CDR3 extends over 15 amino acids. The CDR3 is CSARKAGAPYNEQFF. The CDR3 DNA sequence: TGCAGTGCTAGAAAAGCGGGGGCCCCTTATAATGAGCAGTTCTTC.

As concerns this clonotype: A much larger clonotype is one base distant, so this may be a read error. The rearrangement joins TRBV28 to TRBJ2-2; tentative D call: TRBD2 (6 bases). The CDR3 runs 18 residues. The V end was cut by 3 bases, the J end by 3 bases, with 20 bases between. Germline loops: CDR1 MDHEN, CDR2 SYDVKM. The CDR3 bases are TGTGCCAGCAGTTTTGTCTGGGGCGGGGCCAGAGACACCGGGGAGCTGTTTTTT. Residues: CASSFVWGGARDTGELFF.

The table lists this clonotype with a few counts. CDR3 loop: CASSALPGHLCNEQFF. CDR3 nucleotides: TGCGCCAGCAGCGCTCTTCCGGGACACCTATGCAATGAGCAGTTCTTC. The chain links TRBV5-1 to TRBJ2-1; TRBD1 might be the D (6 bases). The CDR3 spans 16 residues. Germline CDR1 SGHRS, CDR2 YFSETQ. Trimming removed 4 bases at V and 6 bases at J, with 20 bases between.

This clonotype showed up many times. The chain's CDR3 is CASSQTPGQGAYGYTF. For the CDR3, the DNA is TGCGCCAGCAGCCAAACCCCGGGACAGGGGGCCTATGGCTACACCTTC. This chain joins TRBV4-1 and TRBJ1-2; 12 bases align to TRBD1. CDR1 and CDR2 (germline): MGHRA, YSYEKL. Trimming removed 2 bases from V and 4 bases from J; junction bases left unmatched: 5. The CDR3 spans 16 residues.

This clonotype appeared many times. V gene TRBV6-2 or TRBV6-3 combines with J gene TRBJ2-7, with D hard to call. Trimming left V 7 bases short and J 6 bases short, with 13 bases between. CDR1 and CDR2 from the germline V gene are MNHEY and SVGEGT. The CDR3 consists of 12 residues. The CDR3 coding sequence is TGTGCCAGCACTCCCTCCTTCGGCGAGCAGTACTTC. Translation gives CASTPSFGEQYF.

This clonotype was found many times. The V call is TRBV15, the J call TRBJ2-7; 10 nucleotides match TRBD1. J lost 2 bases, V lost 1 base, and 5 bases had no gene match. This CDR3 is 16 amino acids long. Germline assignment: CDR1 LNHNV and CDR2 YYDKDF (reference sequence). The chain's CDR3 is CATSRGTGTGAYEQYF. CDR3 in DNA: TGTGCCACCAGCAGAGGCACCGGGACAGGGGCCTACGAGCAGTACTTC.

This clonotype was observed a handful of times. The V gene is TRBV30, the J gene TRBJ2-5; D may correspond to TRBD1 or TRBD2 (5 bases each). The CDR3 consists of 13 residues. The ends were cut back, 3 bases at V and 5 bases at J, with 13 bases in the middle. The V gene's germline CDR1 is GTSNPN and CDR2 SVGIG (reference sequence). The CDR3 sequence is CAWRRGAEETQYF. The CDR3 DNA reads TGTGCCTGGAGGCGAGGGGCTGAGGAGACCCAGTACTTC.

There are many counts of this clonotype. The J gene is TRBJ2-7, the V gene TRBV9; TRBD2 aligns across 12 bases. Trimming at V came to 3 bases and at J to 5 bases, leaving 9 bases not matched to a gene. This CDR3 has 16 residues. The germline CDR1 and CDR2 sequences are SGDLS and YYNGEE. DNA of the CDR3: TGTGCCAGCAGCGGACCATCTAGCGGGGGGGCCAACGAGCAGTACTTC. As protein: CASSGPSSGGANEQYF.

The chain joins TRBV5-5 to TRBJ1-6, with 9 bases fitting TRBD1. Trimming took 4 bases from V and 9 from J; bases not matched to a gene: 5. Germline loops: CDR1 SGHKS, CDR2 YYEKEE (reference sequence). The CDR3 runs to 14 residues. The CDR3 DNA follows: TGTGCCAGCAGCACCGGGACAGGGACTTCACCCCTCCACTTT. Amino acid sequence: CASSTGTGTSPLHF.

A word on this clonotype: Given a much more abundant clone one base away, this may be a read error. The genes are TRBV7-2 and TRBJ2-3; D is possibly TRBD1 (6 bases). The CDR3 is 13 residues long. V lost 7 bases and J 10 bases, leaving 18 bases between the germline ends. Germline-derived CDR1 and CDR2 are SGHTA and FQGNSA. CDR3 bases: TGTGCCAGCATCCACGGACAGAGCGCGTCGCAGTATTTT. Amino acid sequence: CASIHGQSASQYF.

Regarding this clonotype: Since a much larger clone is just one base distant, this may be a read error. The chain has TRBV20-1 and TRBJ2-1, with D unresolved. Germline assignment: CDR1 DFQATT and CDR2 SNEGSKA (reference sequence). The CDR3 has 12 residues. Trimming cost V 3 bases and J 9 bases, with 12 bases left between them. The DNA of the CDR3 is TGCAGTGCTAGTTTCGGTACTTGTGAGCAGTTCTTC. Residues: CSASFGTCEQFF.

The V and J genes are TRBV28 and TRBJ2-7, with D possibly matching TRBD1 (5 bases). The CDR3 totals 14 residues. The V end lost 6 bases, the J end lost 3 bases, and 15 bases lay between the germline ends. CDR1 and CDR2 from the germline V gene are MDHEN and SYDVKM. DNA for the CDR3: TGTGCCAGCAGCCTTTTGACAGACAACTACGAGCAGTACTTC. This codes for CASSLLTDNYEQYF.

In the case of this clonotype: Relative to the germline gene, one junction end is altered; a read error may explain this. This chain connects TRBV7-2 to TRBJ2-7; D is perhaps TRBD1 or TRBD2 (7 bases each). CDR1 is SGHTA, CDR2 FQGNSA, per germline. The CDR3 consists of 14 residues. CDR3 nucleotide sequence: TGTGTCAGCAGGGGGGGGACAGCAGCCTACGAGCAGTACTTC. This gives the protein CVSRGGTAAYEQYF.

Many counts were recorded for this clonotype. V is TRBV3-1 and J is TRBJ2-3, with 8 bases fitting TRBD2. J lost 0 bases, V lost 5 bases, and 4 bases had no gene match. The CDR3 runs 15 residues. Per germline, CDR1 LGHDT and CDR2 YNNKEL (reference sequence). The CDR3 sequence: CASSRRGGSTDTQYF. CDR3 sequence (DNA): TGTGCCAGCAGCAGACGGGGGGGAAGCACAGATACGCAGTATTTT.

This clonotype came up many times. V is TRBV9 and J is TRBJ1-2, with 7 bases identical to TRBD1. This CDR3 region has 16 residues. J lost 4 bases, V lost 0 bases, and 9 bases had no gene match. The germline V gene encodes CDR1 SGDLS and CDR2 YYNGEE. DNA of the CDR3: TGTGCCAGCAGCGTAGCCCGGGACAGTTCAACCTATGGCTACACCTTC. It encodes CASSVARDSSTYGYTF.

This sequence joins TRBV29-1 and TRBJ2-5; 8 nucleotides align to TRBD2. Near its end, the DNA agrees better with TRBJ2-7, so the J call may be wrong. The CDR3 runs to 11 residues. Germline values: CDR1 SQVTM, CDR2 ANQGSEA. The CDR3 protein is CSAERGYEQYF. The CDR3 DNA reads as TGCAGCGCCGAGCGGGGGTACGAGCAGTACTTC.

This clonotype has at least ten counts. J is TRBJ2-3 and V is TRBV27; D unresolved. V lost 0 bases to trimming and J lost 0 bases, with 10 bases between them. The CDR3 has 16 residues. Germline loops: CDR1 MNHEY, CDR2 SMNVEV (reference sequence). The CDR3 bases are TGTGCCAGCAGTTTATCATGGCGGATTAGCACAGATACGCAGTATTTT. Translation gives CASSLSWRISTDTQYF.

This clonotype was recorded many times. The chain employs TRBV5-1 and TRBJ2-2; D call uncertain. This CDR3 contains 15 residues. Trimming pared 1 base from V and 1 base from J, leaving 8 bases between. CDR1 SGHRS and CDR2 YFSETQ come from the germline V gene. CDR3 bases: TGCGCCAGCAGCTTGCGGACCGGGAACACCGGGGAGCTGTTTTTT. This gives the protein CASSLRTGNTGELFF.

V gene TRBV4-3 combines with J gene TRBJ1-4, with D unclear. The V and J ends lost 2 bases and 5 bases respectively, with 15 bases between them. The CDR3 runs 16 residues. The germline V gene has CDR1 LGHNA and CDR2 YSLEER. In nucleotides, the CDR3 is TGCGCCAGCAGCCAAAGCTCGATTACAGACAATGAAAAACTGTTTTTT. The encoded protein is CASSQSSITDNEKLFF.

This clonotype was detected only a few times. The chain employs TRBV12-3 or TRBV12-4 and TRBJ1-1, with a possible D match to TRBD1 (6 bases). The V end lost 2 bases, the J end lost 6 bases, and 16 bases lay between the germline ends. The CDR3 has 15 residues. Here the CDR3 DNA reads TGTGCCAGCAGTTTATTACAGGGCAGATTTGCTGAAGCTTTCTTT. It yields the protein CASSLLQGRFAEAFF.

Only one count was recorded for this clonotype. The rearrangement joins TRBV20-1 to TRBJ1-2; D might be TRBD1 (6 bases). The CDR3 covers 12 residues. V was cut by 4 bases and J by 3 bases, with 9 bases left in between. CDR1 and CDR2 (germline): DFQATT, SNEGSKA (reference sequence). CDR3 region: CSAKDRDYGYTF. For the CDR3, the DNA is TGCAGTGCTAAGGACAGAGACTATGGCTACACCTTC.

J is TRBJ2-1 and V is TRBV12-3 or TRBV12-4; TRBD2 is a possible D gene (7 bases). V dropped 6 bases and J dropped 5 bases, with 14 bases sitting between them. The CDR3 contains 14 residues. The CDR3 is CASRFRGGNNEQFF. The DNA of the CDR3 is TGTGCCAGCAGGTTCAGGGGAGGGAACAATGAGCAGTTCTTC.

The CDR3 nucleotides are TGTGCTTCACGGGAAGCGGACGAGCAGTACTTC. As protein: CASREADEQYF. This chain uses TRBV10-3 with TRBJ2-7; perhaps TRBD2 as D (5 bases). Germline V gives CDR1 ENHRY, CDR2 SYGVKD. The CDR3 length is 11 residues.